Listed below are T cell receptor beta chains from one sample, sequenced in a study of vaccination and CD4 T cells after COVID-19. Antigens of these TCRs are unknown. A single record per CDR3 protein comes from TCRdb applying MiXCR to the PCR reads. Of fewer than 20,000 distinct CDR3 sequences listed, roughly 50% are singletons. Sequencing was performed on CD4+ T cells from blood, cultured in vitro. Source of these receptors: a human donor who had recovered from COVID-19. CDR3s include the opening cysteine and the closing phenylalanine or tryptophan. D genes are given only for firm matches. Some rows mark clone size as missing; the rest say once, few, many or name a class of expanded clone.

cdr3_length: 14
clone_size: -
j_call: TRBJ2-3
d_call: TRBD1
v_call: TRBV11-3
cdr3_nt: TGTGCCAGCAGCTCCAGACAGGGGGCAGATACGCAGTATTTT
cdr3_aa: CASSSRQGADTQYF

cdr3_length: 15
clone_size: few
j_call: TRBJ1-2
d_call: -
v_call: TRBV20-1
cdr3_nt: TGCAGTGCTAAAGACTTGCAGGGAGGAAACTATGGCTACACCTTC
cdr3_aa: CSAKDLQGGNYGYTF

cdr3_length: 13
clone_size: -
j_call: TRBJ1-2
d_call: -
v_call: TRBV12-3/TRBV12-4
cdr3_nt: TGTGCCAGCAGTCCCGCGGGGGACTATGGCTACACCTTC
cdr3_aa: CASSPAGDYGYTF

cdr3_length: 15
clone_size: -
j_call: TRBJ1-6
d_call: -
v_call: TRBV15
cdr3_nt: TGTGCCACCAGCAGAGTCAAGGGCAATAATTCACCCCTCCACTTT
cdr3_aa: CATSRVKGNNSPLHF

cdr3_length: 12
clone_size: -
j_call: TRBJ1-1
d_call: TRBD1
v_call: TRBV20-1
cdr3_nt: TGCAGTGCTAGAACAGGGGGCACTGAAGCTTTCTTT
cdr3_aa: CSARTGGTEAFF

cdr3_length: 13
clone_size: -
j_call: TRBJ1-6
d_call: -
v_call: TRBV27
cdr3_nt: TGTGCCAGCAGCTACAGGGTTGACTCACCCCTCCACTTT
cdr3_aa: CASSYRVDSPLHF

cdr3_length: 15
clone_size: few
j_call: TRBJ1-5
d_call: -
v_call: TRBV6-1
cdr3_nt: TGTGCCAGCAGACTCTTGGCAGGGAGCAATCAGCCCCAGCATTTT
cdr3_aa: CASRLLAGSNQPQHF

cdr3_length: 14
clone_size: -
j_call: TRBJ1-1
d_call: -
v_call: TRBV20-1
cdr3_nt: TGCAGTGCTAGGACGGCCGGCCGAAACACTGAAGCTTTCTTT
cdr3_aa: CSARTAGRNTEAFF

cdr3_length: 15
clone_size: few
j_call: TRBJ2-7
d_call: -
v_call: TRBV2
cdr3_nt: TGTGCCAGCAGTCTCCTCGGGGGCGGGGTTGGAGAGCAGTACTTC
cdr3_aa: CASSLLGGGVGEQYF

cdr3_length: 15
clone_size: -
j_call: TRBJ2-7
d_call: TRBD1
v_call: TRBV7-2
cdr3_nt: TGTGCCAGCAGGCTTACCGGGACAGCATCCTACGAGCAGTACTTC
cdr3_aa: CASRLTGTASYEQYF

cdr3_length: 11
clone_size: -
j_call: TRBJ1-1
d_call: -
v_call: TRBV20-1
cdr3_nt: TGCAGTGCTAGAGCGTGGGGAGAAGCTTTCTTT
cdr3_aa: CSARAWGEAFF

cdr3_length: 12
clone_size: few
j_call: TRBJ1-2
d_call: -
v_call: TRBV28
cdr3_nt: TGTGCCAGCAGTTTTCCCTCTTATGGCTACACCTTC
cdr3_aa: CASSFPSYGYTF

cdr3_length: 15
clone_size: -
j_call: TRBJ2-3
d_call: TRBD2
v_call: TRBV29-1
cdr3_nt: TGCAGCGTTGTGAGGCGGCGGGAGGCACCAGATACGCAGTATTTT
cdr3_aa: CSVVRRREAPDTQYF

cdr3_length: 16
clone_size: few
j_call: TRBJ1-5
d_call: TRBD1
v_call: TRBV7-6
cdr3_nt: TGTGCCAGCAGCTTAGGGGGCAGGGGGCGAAATCAGCCCCAGCATTTT
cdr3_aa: CASSLGGRGRNQPQHF

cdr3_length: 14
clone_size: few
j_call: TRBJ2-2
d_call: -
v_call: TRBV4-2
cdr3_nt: TGTGCCAGCAGCCAACGACAGGTTAGCGGGGAGCTGTTTTTT
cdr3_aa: CASSQRQVSGELFF

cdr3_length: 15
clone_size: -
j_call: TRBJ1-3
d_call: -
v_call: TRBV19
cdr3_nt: TGTGCCAGTAGTATGACCGGGTTCTCTGGAAACACCATATATTTT
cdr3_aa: CASSMTGFSGNTIYF

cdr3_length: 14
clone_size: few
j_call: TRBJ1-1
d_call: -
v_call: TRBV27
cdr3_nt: TGTGCCAGCAGCCGGGTGGGGTGGACCACTGAAGCTTTCTTT
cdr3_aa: CASSRVGWTTEAFF

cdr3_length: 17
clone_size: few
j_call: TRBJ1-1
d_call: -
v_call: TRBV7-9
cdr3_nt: TGTGCCAGCAGCTCCCGGACATCCCTTGGGGTGAACACTGAAGCTTTCTTT
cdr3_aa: CASSSRTSLGVNTEAFF

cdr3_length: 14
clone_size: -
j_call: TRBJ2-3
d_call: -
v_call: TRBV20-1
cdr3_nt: TGCAGTTTTGGTGCCGGGGCTGACACAGATACGCAGTATTTT
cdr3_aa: CSFGAGADTDTQYF

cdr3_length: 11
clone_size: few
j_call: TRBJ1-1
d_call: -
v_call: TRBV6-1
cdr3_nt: TGTGCCAGCAGTCCAGGCCTTGAAGCTTTCTTT
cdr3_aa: CASSPGLEAFF

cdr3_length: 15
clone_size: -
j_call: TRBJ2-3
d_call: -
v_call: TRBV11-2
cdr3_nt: TGTGCCAGCAGCCCACAGGGGACTAGCACAGATACGCAGTATTTT
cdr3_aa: CASSPQGTSTDTQYF

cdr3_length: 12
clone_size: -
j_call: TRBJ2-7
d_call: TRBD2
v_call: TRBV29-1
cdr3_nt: TGCAGCATACGGGGACTAGTCGACGAGCAGTACTTC
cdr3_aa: CSIRGLVDEQYF

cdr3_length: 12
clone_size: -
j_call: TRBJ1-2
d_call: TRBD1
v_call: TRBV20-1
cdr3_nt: TGCAGTGGGACAGGGCAGAACTATGGCTACACCTTC
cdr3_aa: CSGTGQNYGYTF

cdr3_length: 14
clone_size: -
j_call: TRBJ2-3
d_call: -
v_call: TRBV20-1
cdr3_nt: TGCAGTGCTTCCGACGGTCGTAGCACAGATACGCAGTATTTT
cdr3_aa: CSASDGRSTDTQYF

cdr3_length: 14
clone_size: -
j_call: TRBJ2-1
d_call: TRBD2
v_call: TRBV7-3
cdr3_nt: TGTGCCAGCAGCCCCGGGGGTGTTAGCGGGAAACAGATCTTC
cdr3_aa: CASSPGGVSGKQIF

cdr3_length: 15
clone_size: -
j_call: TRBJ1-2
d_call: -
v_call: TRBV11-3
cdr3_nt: TGTGCCAGCAGCCCCCGATCTGGGGATACCTATGGCTACACCTTC
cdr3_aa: CASSPRSGDTYGYTF

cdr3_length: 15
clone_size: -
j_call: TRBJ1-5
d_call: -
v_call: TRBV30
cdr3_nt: TGTGCCTGGAGTGTAAGTAGTTATAGCAATCAGCCCCAGCATTTT
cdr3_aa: CAWSVSSYSNQPQHF

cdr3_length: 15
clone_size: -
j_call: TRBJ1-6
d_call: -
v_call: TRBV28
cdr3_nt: TGTGCCAGCAGTCCACAGGGAGGGGGAATATCACCCCTCCACTTT
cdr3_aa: CASSPQGGGISPLHF

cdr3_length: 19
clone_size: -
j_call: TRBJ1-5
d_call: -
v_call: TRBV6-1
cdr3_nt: TGTGCCAGCAGTCCCCGCGAGGGGATCCTCTGGTATAGCAATCAGCCCCAGCATTTT
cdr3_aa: CASSPREGILWYSNQPQHF

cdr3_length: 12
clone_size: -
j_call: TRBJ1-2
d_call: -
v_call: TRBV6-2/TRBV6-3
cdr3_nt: TGTGCCAGCAGCAGAGTTGACTATGGCTACACCTTC
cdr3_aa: CASSRVDYGYTF

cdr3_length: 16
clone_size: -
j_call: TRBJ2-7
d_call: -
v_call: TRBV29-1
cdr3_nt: TGCAGCGTTCCCTTACAGAGCATGGTGATCTCGGCGGGGCAGTACTTC
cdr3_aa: CSVPLQSMVISAGQYF

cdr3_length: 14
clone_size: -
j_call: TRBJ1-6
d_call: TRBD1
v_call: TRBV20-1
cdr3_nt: TGCAGTGCTCTAATAACAGGGGGACATTCACCCCTCCACTTT
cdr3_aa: CSALITGGHSPLHF

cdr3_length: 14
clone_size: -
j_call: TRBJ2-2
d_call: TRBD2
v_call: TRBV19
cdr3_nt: TGTGCCAGTAGTATTAGCGGGGTCACCGGGGAGCTGTTTTTT
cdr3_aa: CASSISGVTGELFF

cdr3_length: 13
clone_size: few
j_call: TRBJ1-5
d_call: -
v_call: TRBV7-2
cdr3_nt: TGTGCCAGCAGTTTTGGAACGACTCAGCCCCAGCATTTT
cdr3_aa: CASSFGTTQPQHF

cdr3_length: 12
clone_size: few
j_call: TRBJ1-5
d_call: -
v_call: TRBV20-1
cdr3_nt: TGCAGTGCCCGCCGAATCACCCAGCCCCAGCATTTT
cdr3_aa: CSARRITQPQHF

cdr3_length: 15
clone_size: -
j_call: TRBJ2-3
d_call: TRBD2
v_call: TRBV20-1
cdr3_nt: TGCAGTGCCCTAAAATTCGGGGGGAGCACAGATACGCAGTATTTT
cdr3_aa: CSALKFGGSTDTQYF

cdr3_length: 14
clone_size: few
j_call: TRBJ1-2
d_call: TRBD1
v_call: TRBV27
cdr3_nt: TGTGCCAGCAGGAGAGGACAGGGCGGCTATGGCTACACCTTC
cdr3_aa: CASRRGQGGYGYTF

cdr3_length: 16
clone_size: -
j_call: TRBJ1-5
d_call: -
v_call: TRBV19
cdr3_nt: TGTGCCAGTAGTATAAAGGGGGGGAATAGCAATCAGCCCCAGCATTTT
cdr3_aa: CASSIKGGNSNQPQHF

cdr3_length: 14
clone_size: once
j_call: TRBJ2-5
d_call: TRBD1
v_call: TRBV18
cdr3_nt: TGTGCCAGCTCACCAGGGACAGCTGAAGAGACCCAGTACTTC
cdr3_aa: CASSPGTAEETQYF

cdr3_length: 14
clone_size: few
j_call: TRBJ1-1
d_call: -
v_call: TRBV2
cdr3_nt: TGTGCCAGCGTAGCTCTTGGGGGCTACACTGAAGCTTTCTTT
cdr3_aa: CASVALGGYTEAFF

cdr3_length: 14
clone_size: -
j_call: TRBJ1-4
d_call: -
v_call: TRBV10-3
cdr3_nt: TGTGCCAGCAGTAGGGCTAGGCCCAATGAAAAACTGTTTTTT
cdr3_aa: CASSRARPNEKLFF

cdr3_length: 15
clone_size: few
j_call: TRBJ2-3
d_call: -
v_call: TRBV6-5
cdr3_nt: TGTGCCAGCAGTTACTCGGGAAGGTACACAGATACGCAGTATTTT
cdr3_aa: CASSYSGRYTDTQYF

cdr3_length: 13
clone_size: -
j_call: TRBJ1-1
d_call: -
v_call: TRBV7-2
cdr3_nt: TGTGCCAGCAGCCCCCGGGTTCTCACTGAAGCTTTCTTT
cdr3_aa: CASSPRVLTEAFF

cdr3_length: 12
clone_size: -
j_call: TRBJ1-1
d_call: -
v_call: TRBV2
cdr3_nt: TGTGCCGGCACGGGGTCGGGCACTGAAGCTTTCTTT
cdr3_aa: CAGTGSGTEAFF

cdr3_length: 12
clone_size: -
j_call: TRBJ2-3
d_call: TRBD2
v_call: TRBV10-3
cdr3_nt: TGTGCCATCGGGGCTAGCGGTGATACGCAGTATTTT
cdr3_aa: CAIGASGDTQYF

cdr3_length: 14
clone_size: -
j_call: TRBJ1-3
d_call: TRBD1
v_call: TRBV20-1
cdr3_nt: TGCAGTGCTAGAGAAGGACAGGGGGAAAACACCATATATTTT
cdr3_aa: CSAREGQGENTIYF

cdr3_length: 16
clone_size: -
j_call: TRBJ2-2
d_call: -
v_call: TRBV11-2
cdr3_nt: TGTGCCAGCAGCATAAGAGCGGGCCGTCTCACCGGGGAGCTGTTTTTT
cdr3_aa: CASSIRAGRLTGELFF

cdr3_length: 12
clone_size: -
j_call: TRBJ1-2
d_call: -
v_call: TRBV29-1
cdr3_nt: TGCAGCGCCGCCGCGGGAGTGGATGGCTACACCTTC
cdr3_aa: CSAAAGVDGYTF

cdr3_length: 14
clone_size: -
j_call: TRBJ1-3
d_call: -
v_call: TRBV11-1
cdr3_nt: TGTGCCAGAGGAGTTCGGGGATTTGGAAACACCATATATTTT
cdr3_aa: CARGVRGFGNTIYF

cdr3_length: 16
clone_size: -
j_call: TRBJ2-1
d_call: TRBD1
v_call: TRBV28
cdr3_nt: TGTGCCAGCAGTTCATACCGGGACAGGGGCAGGGATGAGCAGTTCTTC
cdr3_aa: CASSSYRDRGRDEQFF

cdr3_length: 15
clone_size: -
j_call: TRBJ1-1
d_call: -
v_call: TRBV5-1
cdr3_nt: TGCGCCAGCAGCTTGGAGGCGACCAAGAACACTGAAGCTTTCTTT
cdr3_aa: CASSLEATKNTEAFF

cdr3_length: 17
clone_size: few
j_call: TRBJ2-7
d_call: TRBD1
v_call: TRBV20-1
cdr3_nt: TGCAGTGCTCCCAAGATCCCGGGACAGGGAGGATTGTACGAGCAGTACTTC
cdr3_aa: CSAPKIPGQGGLYEQYF

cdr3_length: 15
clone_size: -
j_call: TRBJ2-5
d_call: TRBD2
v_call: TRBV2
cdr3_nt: TGTGCCAGCAGTAGGACTAGCGGGAGGGGAGAGACCCAGTACTTC
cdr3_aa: CASSRTSGRGETQYF

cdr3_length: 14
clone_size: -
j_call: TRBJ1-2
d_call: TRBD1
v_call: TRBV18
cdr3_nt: TGTGCCAGCTCACCCAGGGACAGCGTCTATGGCTACACCTTC
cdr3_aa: CASSPRDSVYGYTF

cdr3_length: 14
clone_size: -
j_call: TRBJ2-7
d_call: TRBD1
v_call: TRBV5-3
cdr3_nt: TGTGCCAGCAGCTTGGACAGGGGTCTAGGCGAGCAGTACTTC
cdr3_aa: CASSLDRGLGEQYF